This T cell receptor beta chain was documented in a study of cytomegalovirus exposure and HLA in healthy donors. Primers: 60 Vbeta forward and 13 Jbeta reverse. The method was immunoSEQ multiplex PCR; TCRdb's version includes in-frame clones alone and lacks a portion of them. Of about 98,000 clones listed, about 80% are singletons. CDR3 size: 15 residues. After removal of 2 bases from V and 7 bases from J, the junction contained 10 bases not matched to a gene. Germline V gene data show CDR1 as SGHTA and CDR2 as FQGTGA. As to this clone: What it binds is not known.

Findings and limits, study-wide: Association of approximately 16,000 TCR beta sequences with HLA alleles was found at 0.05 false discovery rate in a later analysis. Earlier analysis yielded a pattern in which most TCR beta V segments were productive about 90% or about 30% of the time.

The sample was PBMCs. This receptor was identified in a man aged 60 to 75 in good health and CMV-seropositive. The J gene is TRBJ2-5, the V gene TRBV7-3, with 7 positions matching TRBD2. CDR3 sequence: CASSLDSGPGGTQYF. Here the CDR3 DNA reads TGTGCCAGCAGCTTAGACTCAGGCCCGGGGGGGACCCAGTACTTC.